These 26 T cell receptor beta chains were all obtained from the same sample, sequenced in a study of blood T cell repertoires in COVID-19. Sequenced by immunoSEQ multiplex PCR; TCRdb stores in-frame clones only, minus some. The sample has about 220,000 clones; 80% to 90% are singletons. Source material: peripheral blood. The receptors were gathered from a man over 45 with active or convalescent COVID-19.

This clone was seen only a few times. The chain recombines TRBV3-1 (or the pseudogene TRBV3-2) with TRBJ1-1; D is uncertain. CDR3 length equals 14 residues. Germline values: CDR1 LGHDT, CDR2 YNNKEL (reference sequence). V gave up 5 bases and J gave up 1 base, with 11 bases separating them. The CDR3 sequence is CASSVGISNTEAFF. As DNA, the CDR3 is TGTGCCAGCAGCGTCGGGATTTCGAACACTGAAGCTTTCTTT.

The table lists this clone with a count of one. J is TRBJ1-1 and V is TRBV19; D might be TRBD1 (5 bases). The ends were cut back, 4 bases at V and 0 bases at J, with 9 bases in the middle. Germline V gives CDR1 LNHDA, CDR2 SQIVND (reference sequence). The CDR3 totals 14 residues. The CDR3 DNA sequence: TGTGCCAGTAGTAATCAGGGAATGAACACTGAAGCTTTCTTT. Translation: CASSNQGMNTEAFF. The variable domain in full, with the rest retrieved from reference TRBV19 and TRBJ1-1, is DGGITQSPKYLFRKEGQNVTLSCEQNLNHDAMYWYRQDPGQGLRLIYYSQIVNDFQKGDIAEGYSVSREKKESFPLTVTSAQKNPTAFYLCASSNQGMNTEAFFGQGTRLTVV.

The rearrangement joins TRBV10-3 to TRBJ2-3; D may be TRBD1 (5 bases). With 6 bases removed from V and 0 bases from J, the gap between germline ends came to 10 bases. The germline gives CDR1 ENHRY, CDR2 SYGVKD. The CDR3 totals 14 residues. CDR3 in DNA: TGTGCCATCAGAGACAGCAGAAGCACAGATACGCAGTATTTT. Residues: CAIRDSRSTDTQYF.

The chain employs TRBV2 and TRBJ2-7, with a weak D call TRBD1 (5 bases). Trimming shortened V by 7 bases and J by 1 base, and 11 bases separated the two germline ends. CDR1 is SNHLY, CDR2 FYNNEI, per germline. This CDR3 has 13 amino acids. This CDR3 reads CASKRNRSYEQYV. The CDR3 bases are TGTGCCAGCAAGAGGAACAGGTCCTACGAGCAGTACGTC.

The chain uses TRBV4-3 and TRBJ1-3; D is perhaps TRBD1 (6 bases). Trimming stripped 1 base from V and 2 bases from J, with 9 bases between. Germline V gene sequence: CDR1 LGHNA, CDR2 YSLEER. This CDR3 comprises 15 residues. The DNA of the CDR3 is TGCGCCAGCAGCCAAGGCCGACAGGCTGGAAACACCATATATTTT. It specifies CASSQGRQAGNTIYF.

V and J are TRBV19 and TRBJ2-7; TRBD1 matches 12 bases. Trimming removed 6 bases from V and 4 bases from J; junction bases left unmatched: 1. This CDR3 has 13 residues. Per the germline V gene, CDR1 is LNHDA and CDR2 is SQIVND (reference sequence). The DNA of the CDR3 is TGTGCCAGTAGGGGACAGGGGGCTTACGAGCAGTACTTC. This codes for CASRGQGAYEQYF.

CDR3 in amino acids: CASSLVPGRGTEAFF. CDR3 in DNA: TGTGCCAGCAGCTTAGTGCCGGGGAGGGGAACTGAAGCTTTCTTT. This sequence joins TRBV11-2 and TRBJ1-1; D may be TRBD1 (5 bases). The CDR3 totals 15 residues. CDR1 SGHAT and CDR2 FQNNGV come from the germline V gene. V was clipped by 1 base and J by 5 bases, with 14 bases between them. The full variable domain, rest sourced from reference TRBV11-2 and TRBJ1-1, is EAGVAQSPRYKIIEKRQSVAFWCNPISGHATLYWYQQILGQGPKLLIQFQNNGVVDDSQLPKDRFSAERLKGVDSTLKIQPAKLEDSAVYLCASSLVPGRGTEAFFGQGTRLTVV.

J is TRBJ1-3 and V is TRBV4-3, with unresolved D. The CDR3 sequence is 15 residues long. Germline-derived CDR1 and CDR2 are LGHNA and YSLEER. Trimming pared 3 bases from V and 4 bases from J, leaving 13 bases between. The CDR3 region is CASSHTRVSGNTIYF. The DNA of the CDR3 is TGCGCCAGCAGCCATACCCGGGTTTCCGGAAACACCATATATTTT.

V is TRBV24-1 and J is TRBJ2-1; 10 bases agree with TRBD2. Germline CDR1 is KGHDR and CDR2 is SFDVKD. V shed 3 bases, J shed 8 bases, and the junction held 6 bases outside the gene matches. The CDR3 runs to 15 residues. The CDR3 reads CATSDGGLARYEQFF. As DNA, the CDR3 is TGTGCCACCAGTGATGGGGGACTAGCGCGCTATGAGCAGTTCTTC.

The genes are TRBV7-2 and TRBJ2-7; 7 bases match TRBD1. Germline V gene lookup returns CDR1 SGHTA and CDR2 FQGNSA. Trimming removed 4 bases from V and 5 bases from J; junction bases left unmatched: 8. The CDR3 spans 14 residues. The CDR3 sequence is CASSSDRSGHEQYF. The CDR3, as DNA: TGTGCCAGCAGCTCGGACAGGTCCGGCCACGAGCAGTACTTC.

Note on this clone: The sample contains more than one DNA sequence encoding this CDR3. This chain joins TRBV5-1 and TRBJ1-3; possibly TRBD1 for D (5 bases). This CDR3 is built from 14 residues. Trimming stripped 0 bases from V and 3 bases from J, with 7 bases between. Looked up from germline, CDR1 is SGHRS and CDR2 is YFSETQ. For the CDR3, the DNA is TGCGCCAGCAGCTTGGCAGGGTTTGGAAACACCATATATTTT. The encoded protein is CASSLAGFGNTIYF.

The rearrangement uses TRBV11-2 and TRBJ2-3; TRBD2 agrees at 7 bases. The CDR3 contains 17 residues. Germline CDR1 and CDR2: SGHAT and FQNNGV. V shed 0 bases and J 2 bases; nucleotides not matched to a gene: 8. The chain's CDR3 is CASSLDGQRGYTDTQYF. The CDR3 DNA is TGTGCCAGCAGCTTAGATGGCCAGCGGGGATACACAGATACGCAGTATTTT. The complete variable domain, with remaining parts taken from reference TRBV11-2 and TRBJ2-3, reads EAGVAQSPRYKIIEKRQSVAFWCNPISGHATLYWYQQILGQGPKLLIQFQNNGVVDDSQLPKDRFSAERLKGVDSTLKIQPAKLEDSAVYLCASSLDGQRGYTDTQYFGPGTRLTVL.

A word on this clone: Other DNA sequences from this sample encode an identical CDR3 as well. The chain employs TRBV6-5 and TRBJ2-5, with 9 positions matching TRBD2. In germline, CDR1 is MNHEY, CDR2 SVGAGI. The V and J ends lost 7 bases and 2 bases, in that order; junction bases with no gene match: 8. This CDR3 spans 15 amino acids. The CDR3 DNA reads TGTGCCAGCAAACGAACTAGCGGGCCACAAGAGACCCAGTACTTC. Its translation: CASKRTSGPQETQYF.

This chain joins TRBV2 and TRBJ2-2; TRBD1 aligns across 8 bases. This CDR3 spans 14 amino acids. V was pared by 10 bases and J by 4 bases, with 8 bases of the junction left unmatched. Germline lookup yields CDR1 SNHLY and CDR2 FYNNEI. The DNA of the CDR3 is TGTGCCACCGGGACAGGACAGGGCACCGGGGAGCTGTTTTTT. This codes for CATGTGQGTGELFF.

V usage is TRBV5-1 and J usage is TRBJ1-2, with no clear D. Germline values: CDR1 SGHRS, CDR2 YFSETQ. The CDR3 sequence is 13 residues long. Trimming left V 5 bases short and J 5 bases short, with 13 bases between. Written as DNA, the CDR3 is TGCGCCAGCAGTCCGACGGGTCAATATGGCTACACCTTC. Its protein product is CASSPTGQYGYTF.

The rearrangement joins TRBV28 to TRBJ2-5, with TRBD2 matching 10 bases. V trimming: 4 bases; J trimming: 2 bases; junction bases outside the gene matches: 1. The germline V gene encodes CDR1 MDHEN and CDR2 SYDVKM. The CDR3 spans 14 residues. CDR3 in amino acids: CASSWTSGQETQYF. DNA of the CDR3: TGTGCCAGCAGTTGGACTAGCGGACAAGAGACCCAGTACTTC.

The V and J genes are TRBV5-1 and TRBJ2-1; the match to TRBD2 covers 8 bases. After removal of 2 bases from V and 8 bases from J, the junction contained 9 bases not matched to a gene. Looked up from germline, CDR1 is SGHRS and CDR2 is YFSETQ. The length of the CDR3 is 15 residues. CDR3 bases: TGCGCCAGCAGCTTCGGGAGCGGGGGAAGGGATGAGCAGTTCTTC. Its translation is CASSFGSGGRDEQFF.

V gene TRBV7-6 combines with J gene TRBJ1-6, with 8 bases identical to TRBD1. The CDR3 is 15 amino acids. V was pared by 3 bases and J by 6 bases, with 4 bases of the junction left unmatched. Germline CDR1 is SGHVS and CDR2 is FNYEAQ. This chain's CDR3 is CASSFLDRGNSPLHF. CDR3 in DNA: TGTGCCAGCAGCTTCCTCGACAGGGGTAATTCACCCCTCCACTTT.

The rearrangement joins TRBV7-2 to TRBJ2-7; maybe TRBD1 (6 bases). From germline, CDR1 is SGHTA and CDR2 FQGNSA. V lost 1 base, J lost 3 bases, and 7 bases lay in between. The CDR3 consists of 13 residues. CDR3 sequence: CASSLGQDYEQYF. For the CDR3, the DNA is TGTGCCAGCAGCTTAGGACAGGACTACGAGCAGTACTTC.

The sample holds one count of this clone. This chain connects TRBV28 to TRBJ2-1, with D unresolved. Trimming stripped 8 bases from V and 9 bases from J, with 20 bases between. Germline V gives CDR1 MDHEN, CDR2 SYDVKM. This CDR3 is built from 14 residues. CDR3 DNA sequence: TGTGCCAGCGAAACTCGGAACCTTGAGGCTGAGCAGTTCTTC. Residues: CASETRNLEAEQFF.

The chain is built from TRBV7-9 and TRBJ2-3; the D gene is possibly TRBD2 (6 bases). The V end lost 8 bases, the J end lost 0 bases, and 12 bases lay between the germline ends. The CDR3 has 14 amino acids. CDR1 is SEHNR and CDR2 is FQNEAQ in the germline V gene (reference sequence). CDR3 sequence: CASALGGSTDTQYF. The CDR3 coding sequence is TGTGCCAGCGCCCTGGGAGGCAGCACAGATACGCAGTATTTT.

In DNA, the CDR3 is TGTGCCAGCAGTTACCCCACAGGGACTAGCGGATACAATGAGCAGTTCTTC. It codes for CASSYPTGTSGYNEQFF. The V call is TRBV6-2 or TRBV6-3, the J call TRBJ2-1; 11 nucleotides match TRBD2. CDR1 and CDR2 from the germline V gene are MNHEY and SVGEGT. The V gene end was trimmed by 2 bases and the J gene end by 4 bases; junction bases not matched to a gene: 7. CDR3 length: 17 amino acids.

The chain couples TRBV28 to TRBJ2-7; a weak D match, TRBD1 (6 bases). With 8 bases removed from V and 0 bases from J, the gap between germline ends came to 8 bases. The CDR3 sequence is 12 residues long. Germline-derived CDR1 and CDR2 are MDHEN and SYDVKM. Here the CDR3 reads CASRDTSYEQYF. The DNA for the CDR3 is TGTGCCAGCCGGGACACCTCCTACGAGCAGTACTTC.

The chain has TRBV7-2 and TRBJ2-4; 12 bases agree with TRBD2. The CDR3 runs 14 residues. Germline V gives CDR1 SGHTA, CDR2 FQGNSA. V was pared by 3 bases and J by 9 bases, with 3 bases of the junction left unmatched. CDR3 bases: TGTGCCAGCAGCTTGCAACTAGCGGGGGGCATTCAGTACTTC. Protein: CASSLQLAGGIQYF.

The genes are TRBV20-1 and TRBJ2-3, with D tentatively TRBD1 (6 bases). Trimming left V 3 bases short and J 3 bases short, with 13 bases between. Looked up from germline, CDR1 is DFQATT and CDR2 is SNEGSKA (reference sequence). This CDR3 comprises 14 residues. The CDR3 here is CSASGGIRTDTQYF. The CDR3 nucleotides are TGCAGTGCTAGTGGGGGCATCAGGACAGATACGCAGTATTTT.

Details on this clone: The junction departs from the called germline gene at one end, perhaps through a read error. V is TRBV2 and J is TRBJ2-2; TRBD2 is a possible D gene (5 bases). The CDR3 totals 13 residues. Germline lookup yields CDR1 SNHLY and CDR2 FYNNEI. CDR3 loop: CASRDGEHRGAVF. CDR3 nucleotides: TGTGCCAGCAGGGACGGAGAACACCGGGGAGCTGTTTTT.